The clone carrying this TCR beta chain was counted between two and nine times. Its antigen remains unidentified. Every sample yielded at least 6.5 million isolated PBMCs. The ends were cut back, 6 bases at V and 5 bases at J, with 25 bases in the middle. From germline, CDR1 is SGHTA and CDR2 FQGNSA. The CDR3 extends over 17 amino acids. The data derive from a study of blood T cells in healthy people across ages. Study observations and caveats: Compared with aged donors, long-lived donors showed fewer expanded clones, suggesting selection.

Using a J-beta primer mix together with a sample-barcoded 5' primer, a second PCR was run for roughly 6 to 12 cycles. Each sample yielded at least 2.5 million CDR3-containing paired-end reads. One entry per CDR3 protein results from TCRdb running MiXCR on the 5' RACE reads. This table holds roughly 800,000 distinct CDR3 sequences, roughly 64% found once. The sequenced material came from blood. This receptor was obtained from a man aged 25 to 45 in good health. The chain couples TRBV7-2 to TRBJ2-5; D not certain. CDR3 amino acids: CASRPTGTPFPGETQYF. As DNA, the CDR3 is TGTGCCAGCAGACCGACGGGTACACCGTTCCCCGGCGAGACCCAGTACTTC. The complete variable domain, with remaining parts taken from reference TRBV7-2 and TRBJ2-5, reads GAGVSQSPSNKVTEKGKDVELRCDPISGHTALYWYRQSLGQGLEFLIYFQGNSAPDKSGLPSDRFSAERTGGSVSTLTIQRTQQEDSAVYLCASRPTGTPFPGETQYFGPGTRLLVL.